This T cell receptor beta chain was recorded in a study of sequential checkpoint blockade in melanoma. This CDR3 is 18 amino acids long. The V gene end was trimmed by 2 bases and the J gene end by 2 bases; junction bases not matched to a gene: 4. The V gene's germline CDR1 is ENHRY and CDR2 SYGVKD. Treatment meaning: randomized to nivolumab then ipilimumab (arm A) or the reverse (arm B). A few counts support this clone. TCRdb's table, derived via immunoSEQ multiplex PCR, lists solely in-frame clones and lacks some. The profile shows several thousand clones, about 71% of them singletons. V and J are TRBV10-3 and TRBJ2-2, with 14 nucleotides matching TRBD2. Source: CD8+ T cells sorted from blood (inferred from file names), taken from a patient given nivolumab and ipilimumab in sequence. The source is a human donor with melanoma. DNA for the CDR3: TGTGCCATCAGTGAGCCGGGACTAGCGGGAGATAACACCGGGGAGCTGTTTTTT. This gives the protein CAISEPGLAGDNTGELFF.